This T cell receptor beta chain originates from a study of OX40 agonist ivuxolimab in advanced cancers. Overall study: The patients' treatment was ivuxolimab, an agonistic anti-OX40 (CD134) antibody.

The study, taken as a whole, reports: On average, CD8+ T cells showed a greater number of expanded clones than CD4+.

V was trimmed by 1 base and J by 11 bases, leaving 14 bases between them. In germline, CDR1 is MDHEN, CDR2 SYDVKM. This CDR3 is built from 13 residues. In this sample, this clone turned up a few times. The antigen is unknown. The timepoints at which blood was sampled were baseline, cycle 4 day 1, and cycle 7 day 1. Here immunoSEQ multiplex PCR was the method, and the copy in TCRdb shows in-frame clones only, minus some. The repertoire includes 7,000 to 9,500 clones, approximately 91% of them detected once, and around 11% sits in the top ten. The chain recombines TRBV28 with TRBJ1-2; the D gene is possibly TRBD1 (5 bases). This TCR derives from an adult with an advanced solid tumor such as melanoma, head and neck, liver or kidney cancer. The sequences come from CD4+ or CD8+ T cells sorted from blood, collected in a trial of the OX40 agonist ivuxolimab. CDR3 protein: CASSLLGEAAYTF. For the CDR3, the DNA is TGTGCCAGCAGTTTATTGGGGGAGGCGGCATACACCTTC.